The clone carrying this T cell receptor beta chain was observed a few times. Antigen: not known. The V and J ends lost 10 bases and 0 bases, in that order; junction bases with no gene match: 11. This CDR3 has 15 amino acids. Germline V lookup: CDR1 MNHGY, CDR2 SAAAGT. This table comes from immunoSEQ multiplex PCR, and its TCRdb copy is limited to in-frame clones, with some not included. The table has more than 1,500 clones, about 30% seen once. This record belongs to a study of T cells in localized non-small cell lung cancer. Study-level points and caveats: Median detection of top 100 tumor clones in adjacent lung was 57 clones.

The V call is TRBV6-8, the J call TRBJ1-1, with 7 bases matching TRBD1. The TCR was taken from a male donor aged 60 or over with stage II squamous cell lung carcinoma. Source: normal lung tissue next to the tumor, taken before any cancer treatment. The CDR3: CAITAGTEMNTEAFF. The CDR3 nucleotides read TGTGCCATCACTGCGGGGACAGAGATGAACACTGAAGCTTTCTTT.